This T cell receptor beta chain was found in a study of T cells expressing NK-cell markers. Worth noting for this clonotype: Its antigen is unknown.

This CDR3 has 14 amino acids. Germline V CDR1 and CDR2: SGHTA, FQGNSA. Synthesis of TCR beta cDNA relied on 5'RACE template switching carrying UMIs. Following a re-call of the 5' RACE reads, TCRdb has one entry per CDR3 protein and lacks DNA. Its table records 550,000 or so distinct CDR3 sequences. Study-wide findings and caveats: The CD3+CD56-NKG2C+ fraction of a handful of donors was likewise dominated by these clonotypes.

The sequence came from a young man in good health. Source material: blood T cells: a sorted CD56 or NKG2C T cell subset, CD4+ or CD8+ T cells, or bulk PBMC T cells (not recorded which). The V call is TRBV7-2, the J call TRBJ2-7; no DNA is available, so the TRBD2 call from TCRdb remains unchecked. CDR3 residues: CASSLKLAGYEQYF.